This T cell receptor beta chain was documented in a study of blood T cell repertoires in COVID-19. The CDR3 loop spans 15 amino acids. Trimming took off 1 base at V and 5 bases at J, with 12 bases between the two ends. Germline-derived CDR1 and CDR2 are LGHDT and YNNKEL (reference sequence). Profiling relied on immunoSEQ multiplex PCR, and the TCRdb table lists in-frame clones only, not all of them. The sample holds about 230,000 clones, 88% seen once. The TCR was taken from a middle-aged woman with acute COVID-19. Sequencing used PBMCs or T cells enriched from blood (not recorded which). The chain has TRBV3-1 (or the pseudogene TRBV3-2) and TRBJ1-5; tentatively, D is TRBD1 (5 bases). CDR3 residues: CASSQGGRDDQPQHF. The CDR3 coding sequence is TGTGCCAGCAGCCAAGGGGGCAGGGATGATCAGCCCCAGCATTTT.